What follows are 21 T cell receptor beta chains derived from one specimen sequenced in a study of lymphopenia after photon versus proton radiotherapy. Profiled with immunoSEQ multiplex PCR; TCRdb holds only in-frame clones, not every one. This sample has more than 45,000 clones; about four fifths occur once, and the top ten carry around 2%. The source was peripheral blood, collected from a patient treated with proton-based radiotherapy. Receptor source: a man aged 55 to 69 with pancreatic cancer.

The chain uses TRBV11-2 and TRBJ2-5; D is perhaps TRBD1 (5 bases). Trimming removed 5 bases from V and 2 bases from J, with 12 bases in between. The CDR3 sequence is 14 residues long. Germline V lookup: CDR1 SGHAT, CDR2 FQNNGV. CDR3 coding DNA: TGTGCCAGCAGCCCCCAGGGATGGCAAGAGACCCAGTACTTC. It is translated as CASSPQGWQETQYF.

This chain joins TRBV5-4 and TRBJ2-1, with a possible D match to TRBD2 (5 bases). Germline V gives CDR1 SGHNT, CDR2 YYREEE (reference sequence). The CDR3 sequence is 15 residues long. The V gene lost 6 bases and the J gene lost 0 bases, with 13 bases spanning the gap. CDR3 in DNA: TGTGCCAGCACCCCGGGCGGGCGCTCCTACAATGAGCAGTTCTTC. Protein sequence: CASTPGGRSYNEQFF.

The chain is built from TRBV9 and TRBJ2-1; D is unclear. Trimming stripped 0 bases from V and 5 bases from J, with 12 bases between. The CDR3 extends over 15 amino acids. Germline lookup yields CDR1 SGDLS and CDR2 YYNGEE. The CDR3 DNA reads as TGTGCCAGCAGCGTAGGAATGGGCGCCAACAATGAGCAGTTCTTC. It translates to CASSVGMGANNEQFF.

This clone was observed a single time. The chain joins TRBV19 to TRBJ2-3, with 7 bases that match TRBD1. The germline gives CDR1 LNHDA, CDR2 SQIVND (reference sequence). With V trimmed by 3 bases and J by 5 bases, 8 bases remained unmatched. This CDR3 comprises 15 residues. The CDR3, as DNA: TGTGCCAGTAGTATGACAGGGTCCGACCAAGATACGCAGTATTTT. Translating it yields CASSMTGSDQDTQYF.

The chain employs TRBV2 and TRBJ1-1; D is unresolved. This CDR3 has 14 residues. Trimming stripped 6 bases from V and 4 bases from J, with 15 bases between. CDR1 and CDR2 (germline): SNHLY, FYNNEI. In DNA form, the CDR3 reads TGTGCCAGCAGACGGCCGGGCGGACTCACTGAAGCTTTCTTT. Translating it yields CASRRPGGLTEAFF.

The genes are TRBV6-5 and TRBJ1-1, with D maybe TRBD1 (6 bases). The V end lost 6 bases, the J end lost 4 bases, and 12 bases lay between the germline ends. This CDR3 is built from 13 residues. Looked up from germline, CDR1 is MNHEY and CDR2 is SVGAGI. CDR3: CASRLQGGTEAFF. The CDR3 DNA is TGTGCCAGCAGACTACAGGGTGGCACTGAAGCTTTCTTT.

The V and J genes are TRBV28 and TRBJ2-3; D possibly matches TRBD1 or TRBD2 (5 bases each). The germline V gene has CDR1 MDHEN and CDR2 SYDVKM. The V and J ends lost 5 bases and 6 bases respectively, with 21 bases between them. The CDR3 spans 16 residues. CDR3 nucleotide sequence: TGTGCCAGCAGTGTCCCCGGGGCCGAGGCCGGGGATACGCAGTATTTT. Translating it yields CASSVPGAEAGDTQYF.

The chain links TRBV7-9 to TRBJ2-2; TRBD2 matches 13 bases. Germline V gene data show CDR1 as SEHNR and CDR2 as FQNEAQ (reference sequence). The ends lost 9 bases at V and 5 bases at J; junction bases unmatched: 3. This CDR3 is built from 14 residues. CDR3 nucleotides: TGTGCCAGTGGACTAGCGGGAGATACCGGGGAGCTGTTTTTT. Translation: CASGLAGDTGELFF.

This chain joins TRBV28 and TRBJ2-7; 11 bases agree with TRBD1. Germline V gene sequence: CDR1 MDHEN, CDR2 SYDVKM. The CDR3 consists of 15 residues. V gave up 6 bases and J gave up 4 bases; unmatched junction bases: 8. The CDR3 region is CASRHAGTGGYEQYF. CDR3 coding DNA: TGTGCCAGCAGACATGCCGGGACAGGGGGATACGAGCAGTACTTC.

The V gene is TRBV11-3, the J gene TRBJ2-1, with D hard to call. V shed 0 bases and J shed 0 bases, with 6 bases lying between them. The CDR3 is 15 amino acids. The germline V gene has CDR1 SGHNT and CDR2 YENEEA. In DNA form, the CDR3 reads TGTGCCAGCAGCTTAGAGGTTAGCTCCTACAATGAGCAGTTCTTC. This translates into CASSLEVSSYNEQFF.

The chain employs TRBV7-2 and TRBJ2-1; TRBD2 matches 7 bases. This CDR3 has 17 amino acids. Germline V gives CDR1 SGHTA, CDR2 FQGNSA. V lost 1 base to trimming and J lost 4 bases; unmatched junction nucleotides: 10. CDR3: CASSLVGRLALYNEQFF. The CDR3 DNA reads as TGTGCCAGCAGCTTAGTGGGCAGACTAGCACTATACAATGAGCAGTTCTTC.

The chain combines TRBV13 with TRBJ2-2; tentatively, D is TRBD2 (7 bases). V gave up 4 bases and J gave up 5 bases, with 17 bases separating them. In germline, CDR1 is PRHDT, CDR2 FYEKMQ (reference sequence). The CDR3 covers 16 residues. The CDR3 DNA follows: TGTGCCAGCAGCTCCAGGGGCTGGGGAGGGACCGGGGAGCTGTTTTTT. Amino acids: CASSSRGWGGTGELFF.

This clone came up a few times. The chain joins TRBV7-3 to TRBJ2-3; TRBD1 or TRBD2 may be the D gene (5 bases each). The germline gives CDR1 SGHTA, CDR2 FQGTGA. Trimming took 1 base from V and 4 from J, leaving 6 bases between them. The CDR3 covers 13 residues. DNA for the CDR3: TGTGCCAGCAGCTTAAAGGGACCAGATACGCAGTATTTT. This codes for CASSLKGPDTQYF.

The CDR3 DNA follows: TGTGCCAGCACCTTGGGACTTTATCAGCCCCAGCATTTT. Translated: CASTLGLYQPQHF. V usage is TRBV28 and J usage is TRBJ1-5, with D tentatively TRBD1 (5 bases). The CDR3 sequence is 13 residues long. Trimming removed 7 bases from V and 5 bases from J, with 12 bases in between. CDR1 is MDHEN and CDR2 is SYDVKM in the germline V gene.

V usage is TRBV11-2 and J usage is TRBJ2-7, with a possible D match to TRBD1 (5 bases). The V end was cut by 2 bases, the J end by 3 bases, with 17 bases between. CDR1 is SGHAT, CDR2 FQNNGV, per germline. This CDR3 is built from 16 residues. In nucleotides, the CDR3 is TGTGCCAGCAGCTTAAGCCAGGGAAGTCGAAGCTACGAGCAGTACTTC. This encodes CASSLSQGSRSYEQYF.

The chain uses TRBV10-2 and TRBJ2-7; 8 bases fit TRBD2. CDR3 length: 14 residues. The germline V gene has CDR1 WSHSY and CDR2 SAAADI. V shed 8 bases, J shed 0 bases, and the junction held 6 bases outside the gene matches. The CDR3 reads CASRLAGNSYEQYF. The CDR3 region has the DNA TGCGCCAGCCGGCTAGCGGGTAACTCCTACGAGCAGTACTTC.

The chain recombines TRBV5-1 with TRBJ2-5, with D unclear. The V gene lost 6 bases and the J gene lost 2 bases, with 11 bases spanning the gap. The germline gives CDR1 SGHRS, CDR2 YFSETQ. The CDR3 is made up of 13 amino acids. This CDR3 is CASKEPPQETQYF. In nucleotides, the CDR3 is TGCGCCAGCAAGGAGCCACCGCAAGAGACCCAGTACTTC.

V is TRBV2 and J is TRBJ2-3; unclear D gene. The V gene lost 3 bases and the J gene lost 2 bases, with 6 bases spanning the gap. Germline CDR1 and CDR2: SNHLY and FYNNEI. CDR3 length: 13 amino acids. The CDR3 loop is CASSDGSTDTQYF. The CDR3 DNA is TGTGCCAGCAGTGATGGATCCACAGATACGCAGTATTTT.

The chain joins TRBV7-3 to TRBJ2-2, with a weak D call TRBD2 (6 bases). In germline, CDR1 is SGHTA, CDR2 FQGTGA. The length of the CDR3 is 13 residues. V was pared by 1 base and J by 9 bases, with 9 bases between. The CDR3 nucleotides read TGTGCCAGCAGCTTAAGCGGGGCAAGGGAGCTGTTTTTT. This gives the protein CASSLSGARELFF.

The genes are TRBV6-5 and TRBJ1-2, with D uncertain. The V gene's germline CDR1 is MNHEY and CDR2 SVGAGI. CDR3 length: 14 amino acids. Trimming removed 5 bases from V and 8 bases from J, with 18 bases in between. CDR3 coding DNA: TGTGCCAGCAGTAACAACGTCCAGGCCGAAGGCTACACCTTC. Translated, it gives CASSNNVQAEGYTF.

The V and J genes are TRBV30 and TRBJ1-3; D gene unclear. This CDR3 has 17 amino acids. V was shortened by 0 bases and J by 0 bases, with 15 bases between the two germline ends. CDR1 and CDR2 from the germline V gene are GTSNPN and SVGIG (reference sequence). In DNA, the CDR3 is TGTGCCTGGAGTGTAGCCTCTCTAAGGGACTCTGGAAACACCATATATTTT. Its translation is CAWSVASLRDSGNTIYF.